This T cell receptor (beta chain) was obtained from a study of regulatory T cells in long-lasting Graves disease. Libraries of TCR beta came from iRepertoire HTBI primers plus Arm-PCR of CDR3 regions. TCRdb fed the multiplex PCR reads into MiXCR, producing one record per CDR3 protein. The data show 600,000 to 800,000 distinct CDR3 sequences, around 30% seen once. The V segment lost 7 bases and the J segment 4 bases; nucleotides outside the gene matches: 15. CDR3 length equals 16 residues. The V gene's germline CDR1 is SQVTM and CDR2 ANQGSEA. Turning to this clonotype: Antigen unknown.

Regarding the study as a whole: Accuracy might have suffered from few samples. Persistent disease exhibited a predilection for TRBV28, TRBJ1-2 and TRBJ2-5. Public clonotype sharing was higher in persistent than newly diagnosed patients.

Sample time point: persistent/refractory GD, antithyroid drugs over 5 years with positive TRAb. There was RNA extracted from PBMCs, and the TCR library was made from it. Graves' disease diagnosis was established per American Thyroid Association guidelines. The source is a female donor with Graves disease. Sequenced material: peripheral blood mononuclear cells (PBMCs), taken when the disease was refractory, from a patient treated with antithyroid drugs. This chain links TRBV29-1 with TRBJ1-2, with 10 nucleotides matching TRBD1. The CDR3 DNA follows: TGCAGCGCTGGCCCGAGACAGGGGGCGCGTGGCTATGGCTACACCTTC. This sequence encodes CSAGPRQGARGYGYTF.